This TCR beta chain was captured by sequencing in a study of multiple sclerosis patients with progressive multifocal leukoencephalopathy. Study-level findings and limits: Expanded clones at PML onset predated and persisted through natalizumab therapy. Whether JC virus or general immunocompromise explains the findings remained unclear.

Time point: time of PML onset. Each PCR contained spiked synthetic TR CDR3 controls spanning every V-J pairing. The assay was immunoSEQ multiplex PCR, and TCRdb's table has in-frame clones only and misses some. The sample lists fewer than 40,000 clones, approximately 84% occurring once. As concerns this clone: Its specificity is unknown.

With 4 bases clipped from V and 3 bases from J, the junction kept 1 base outside the gene matches. The CDR3 runs 15 residues. The germline V gene encodes CDR1 SGHAT and CDR2 FQDESV (reference sequence). The sequence was obtained from a human donor with progressive multifocal leukoencephalopathy. J is TRBJ2-5 and V is TRBV11-1; 14 nucleotides match TRBD2. Sequenced material: PBMCs, taken from a patient treated with natalizumab. For the CDR3, the DNA is TGTGCCAGCAGCTGGGGACTAGCGGGAGAAGAGACCCAGTACTTC. Residues: CASSWGLAGEETQYF. Full variable domain (remainder filled in from reference TRBV11-1 and TRBJ2-5): EAEVAQSPRYKITEKSQAVAFWCDPISGHATLYWYRQILGQGPELLVQFQDESVVDDSQLPKDRFSAERLKGVDSTLKIQPAELGDSAMYLCASSWGLAGEETQYFGPGTRLLVL.